There are many counts of the clone carrying this T cell receptor (beta chain). Antigen: not known. Sequence at one end of the junction differs from germline and may be a read error. After constant-region reverse-primer amplification, full-length variable regions underwent semi-nested PCR with Nested Universal Primer A. TCRdb re-analysed the 5' RACE reads in MiXCR, keeping a single row per CDR3 protein. The sample has nearly 55,000 distinct CDR3 sequences, more than 15% seen once. Naive CD4+ T cells were purified with Tregs depleted by CD25. The germline V gene has CDR1 DFQATT and CDR2 SNEGSKA (reference sequence). The CDR3 totals 13 residues. Study-level results: In terms of TCR gene usage, tumor memory CD4+ T cells clustered together with blood and lymph node memory CD4+ cells, as well as with lymph node naive CD4+ cells. Greatest tumor Treg TCR overlap was with tumor naive CD4+ cells.

This receptor was obtained from a female donor with breast cancer. The gene calls are TRBV20-1 and TRBJ2-1; D may be TRBD1 or TRBD2 (6 bases each). Sequenced: naive CD4+ T cells sorted from blood. Regarding subset: naive CD4+ T cells, CD4+CD45RA+CD25-. CDR3: CSTSRSGEGGQFF. The CDR3 DNA reads as TGCAGTACTAGCCGTAGCGGAGAGGGGGGGCAGTTCTTC.